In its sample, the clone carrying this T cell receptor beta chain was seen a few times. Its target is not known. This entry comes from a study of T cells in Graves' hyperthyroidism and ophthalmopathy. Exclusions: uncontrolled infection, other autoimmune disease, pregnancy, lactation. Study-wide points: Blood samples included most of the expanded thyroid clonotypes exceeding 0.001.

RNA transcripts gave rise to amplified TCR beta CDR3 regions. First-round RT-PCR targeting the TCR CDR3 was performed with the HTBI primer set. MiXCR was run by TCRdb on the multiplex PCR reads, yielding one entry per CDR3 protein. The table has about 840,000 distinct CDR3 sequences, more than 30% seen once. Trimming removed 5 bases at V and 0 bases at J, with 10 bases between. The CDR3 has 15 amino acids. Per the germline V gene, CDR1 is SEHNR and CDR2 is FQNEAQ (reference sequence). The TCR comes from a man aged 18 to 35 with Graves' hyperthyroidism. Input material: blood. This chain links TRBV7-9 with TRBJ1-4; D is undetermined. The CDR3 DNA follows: TGTGCCAGCAGCGTCCCCCGAGCAACTAATGAAAAACTGTTTTTT. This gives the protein CASSVPRATNEKLFF.